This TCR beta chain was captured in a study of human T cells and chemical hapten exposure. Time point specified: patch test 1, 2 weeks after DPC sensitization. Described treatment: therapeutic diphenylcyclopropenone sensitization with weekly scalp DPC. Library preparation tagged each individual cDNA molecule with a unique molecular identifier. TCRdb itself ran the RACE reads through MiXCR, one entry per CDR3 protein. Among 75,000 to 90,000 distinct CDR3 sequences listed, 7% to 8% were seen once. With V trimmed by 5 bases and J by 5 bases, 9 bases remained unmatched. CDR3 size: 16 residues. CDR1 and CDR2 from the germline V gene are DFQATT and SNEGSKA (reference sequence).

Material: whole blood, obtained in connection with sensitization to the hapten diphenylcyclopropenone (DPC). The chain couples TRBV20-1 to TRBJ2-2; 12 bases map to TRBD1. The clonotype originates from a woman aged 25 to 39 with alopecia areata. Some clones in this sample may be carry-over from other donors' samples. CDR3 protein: CSASAGTGGRTGELFF. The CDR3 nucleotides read TGCAGTGCTTCTGCGGGGACAGGGGGCCGGACCGGGGAGCTGTTTTTT.